This TCR beta chain appears in the sequencing data of a study of T-cell reconstitution after alpha-beta-depleted transplantation in children. The study, taken as a whole, reports: Newly produced T cells mostly accounted for T-cell counts and diversity one year post-transplant. By about two months after transplant, alpha-beta T cells reportedly arose from several hundred graft clones that had expanded.

CDR1 and CDR2 from the germline V gene are LGHNA and YSLEER. CDR3 size: 14 residues. The V end was cut by 0 bases, the J end by 6 bases, with 9 bases between. In this sample, this clonotype turned up a few times. As yet, its antigen is unknown. Molecular barcoding with unique molecular identifiers was used for the TCRbeta library. TCRdb fed the PCR reads into MiXCR, producing one record per CDR3 protein. The sample has over 450,000 distinct CDR3 sequences, over 9.5% seen once; the top ten hold 2%. This sequence joins TRBV4-3 and TRBJ1-5, with D unclear. The TCR was taken from a child between 2 and 9 years old with inherited bone marrow failure, due to receive a stem cell transplant. Sequences were derived from PBMCs, sampled before TCRalphabeta/CD19-depleted stem cell transplant. CDR3 sequence: CASSQEVWGQPQHF. The CDR3 DNA reads as TGCGCCAGCAGCCAAGAGGTCTGGGGTCAGCCCCAGCATTTT.